The 24 T cell receptor beta chains below all came from one sample that was sequenced in a study of T cell responses to AZD1222 COVID-19 vaccine. The protocol was immunoSEQ multiplex PCR, while the TCRdb copy is restricted to in-frame clones and leaves out a portion. The sample contains under 150,000 clones, approximately 90% of which appear only once. The sequencing here drew on peripheral blood, taken on day 0 of AZD1222 vaccination. The source is an adult in good health.

The rearrangement uses TRBV3-1 (or the pseudogene TRBV3-2) and TRBJ1-1; D unclear. V was clipped by 1 base and J by 7 bases, with 7 bases between them. The CDR3 runs 12 residues. Germline lookup yields CDR1 LGHDT and CDR2 YNNKEL (reference sequence). CDR3 coding DNA: TGTGCCAGCAGCCAAGTGCACGATGAAGCTTTCTTT. Amino acids: CASSQVHDEAFF.

CDR3 sequence: CAWSHGTSGGQETQYF. The CDR3 DNA is TGTGCCTGGAGCCACGGGACTAGCGGGGGACAAGAGACCCAGTACTTC. J is TRBJ2-5 and V is TRBV30; 14 bases are shared with TRBD2. The CDR3 extends over 16 amino acids. J was trimmed by 2 bases and V by 3 bases; bases with no gene match: 5. Per the germline V gene, CDR1 is GTSNPN and CDR2 is SVGIG (reference sequence).

CDR3 nucleotides: TGTGCCAGCAGTTTACGCCCGAGGCTAGCGGGGAACCGGAGGATCGAGACCCAGTACTTC. Its protein is CASSLRPRLAGNRRIETQYF. This chain connects TRBV28 to TRBJ2-5, with 9 positions matching TRBD2. The V gene end was trimmed by 2 bases and the J gene end by 5 bases; junction bases not matched to a gene: 21. CDR3 length equals 20 residues. The germline CDR1 and CDR2 sequences are MDHEN and SYDVKM.

This rearrangement joins TRBV18 to TRBJ1-3; TRBD1 is a possible D gene (5 bases). V was trimmed by 3 bases and J by 0 bases, leaving 12 bases between them. Germline V CDR1 and CDR2: KGHSH, LQKENI. The CDR3 spans 16 residues. The DNA for the CDR3 is TGTGCCAGCTCACCCCAAACACAGGACTCTGGAAACACCATATATTTT. The encoded protein is CASSPQTQDSGNTIYF.

V gene TRBV6-6 combines with J gene TRBJ1-5; a possible D gene is TRBD1 (5 bases). CDR1 is MNHNY and CDR2 is SVGAGI in the germline V gene (reference sequence). The CDR3 consists of 15 residues. The germline V and J ends were trimmed by 7 bases and 0 bases, with 13 bases remaining between them. CDR3 in amino acids: CASTRDVHSNQPQHF. In DNA, the CDR3 is TGTGCCAGCACACGGGACGTTCATAGCAATCAGCCCCAGCATTTT.

The chain joins TRBV27 to TRBJ1-1; possibly TRBD1 for D (6 bases). V lost 6 bases and J 4 bases, leaving 12 bases between the germline ends. Looked up from germline, CDR1 is MNHEY and CDR2 is SMNVEV (reference sequence). The CDR3 is 13 residues long. CDR3: CASRPTGTTEAFF. DNA for the CDR3: TGTGCCAGCAGACCCACAGGGACCACTGAAGCTTTCTTT.

This clone occurred once. The chain carries TRBV28 and TRBJ1-1; D not resolved. Trimming took off 6 bases at V and 0 bases at J, with 26 bases between the two ends. Germline CDR1 and CDR2: MDHEN and SYDVKM. This CDR3 has 19 residues. CDR3 bases: TGTGCCAGCAGCCGTACTCTTACCGTCATGCTTATCATGAACACTGAAGCTTTCTTT. Translating gives CASSRTLTVMLIMNTEAFF.

The V call is TRBV3-1 (or the pseudogene TRBV3-2), the J call TRBJ1-5, with D hard to call. This CDR3 region has 13 residues. Trimming cost V 2 bases and J 4 bases, with 6 bases left between them. The V gene's germline CDR1 is LGHDT and CDR2 YNNKEL (reference sequence). For the CDR3, the DNA is TGTGCCAGCAGCCAAACCAGAAATCAGCCCCAGCATTTT. Protein: CASSQTRNQPQHF.

The chain has TRBV10-3 and TRBJ1-3, with 8 bases lining up with TRBD1. Per the germline V gene, CDR1 is ENHRY and CDR2 is SYGVKD. This CDR3 comprises 14 residues. V dropped 6 bases and J dropped 3; count of bases not matched to a gene: 4. CDR3 residues: CAISPTGVGNTIYF. CDR3 coding DNA: TGTGCCATCAGCCCGACAGGGGTTGGAAACACCATATATTTT.

The CDR3 DNA sequence: TGTGCCGGAGGGGGGACTTACAATTCACCCCTCCACTTT. It translates to CAGGGTYNSPLHF. V is TRBV7-2 and J is TRBJ1-6; a weak D match, TRBD1 (6 bases). V lost 11 bases and J lost 7, with 15 bases in between. The germline V gene encodes CDR1 SGHTA and CDR2 FQGNSA. CDR3 length equals 13 residues.

The chain carries TRBV7-2 and TRBJ2-2, with 9 bases identical to TRBD1. The CDR3 loop spans 15 amino acids. The V segment lost 7 bases and the J segment 4 bases; nucleotides outside the gene matches: 7. Per germline, CDR1 SGHTA and CDR2 FQGNSA. The CDR3 bases are TGTGCCAGCAACTTGGGACAGGGTGGCACCGGGGAGCTGTTTTTT. Residues: CASNLGQGGTGELFF. Full variable domain (missing parts from reference TRBV7-2 and TRBJ2-2): GAGVSQSPSNKVTEKGKDVELRCDPISGHTALYWYRQSLGQGLEFLIYFQGNSAPDKSGLPSDRFSAERTGGSVSTLTIQRTQQEDSAVYLCASNLGQGGTGELFFGEGSRLTVL.

The J gene is TRBJ1-3, the V gene TRBV4-3, with D perhaps matching TRBD1 (6 bases). The length of the CDR3 is 16 residues. Germline lookup yields CDR1 LGHNA and CDR2 YSLEER. Trimming removed 1 base at V and 2 bases at J, with 12 bases between. The CDR3 region is CASSQGGGLTGNTIYF. CDR3 nucleotides: TGCGCCAGCAGCCAAGGGGGGGGGCTTACTGGAAACACCATATATTTT.

V is TRBV21-1 and J is TRBJ2-7; the table calls TRBD1, which could not be checked here. TRBV21-1 corresponds to a pseudogene. This CDR3 comprises 18 residues. The CDR3 loop is CASSRWVICRGQPYEQYF. The CDR3 nucleotides read TGTGCCAGCAGCAGATGGGTTATTTGTCGAGGACAGCCCTACGAGCAGTACTTC.

V and J are TRBV24-1 and TRBJ2-5, with a tentative D call TRBD2 (5 bases). Germline V gene lookup returns CDR1 KGHDR and CDR2 SFDVKD. The CDR3 length is 11 residues. V lost 6 bases and J 7 bases, leaving 8 bases between the germline ends. CDR3 in DNA: TGTGCCACCAGTTTCGCGGGGACCCAGTACTTC. Its protein product is CATSFAGTQYF.

J is TRBJ1-2 and V is TRBV5-1, with TRBD1 identical over 7 bases. Trimming cost V 1 base and J 8 bases; bases outside gene matches: 2. Germline loops: CDR1 SGHRS, CDR2 YFSETQ. The CDR3 is 12 amino acids. CDR3 sequence (DNA): TGCGCCAGCAGCTTGACAGGGGCCGGCTACACCTTC. This sequence encodes CASSLTGAGYTF. The full variable domain, in which reference TRBV5-1 and TRBJ1-2 provide the parts outside the CDR3, is KAGVTQTPRYLIKTRGQQVTLSCSPISGHRSVSWYQQTPGQGLQFLFEYFSETQRNKGNFPGRFSGRQFSNSRSEMNVSTLELGDSALYLCASSLTGAGYTFGSGTRLTVV.

The rearrangement joins TRBV5-1 to TRBJ1-1; 8 bases are a match to TRBD1. Germline assignment: CDR1 SGHRS and CDR2 YFSETQ. V dropped 2 bases and J dropped 0; count of bases not matched to a gene: 3. The CDR3 extends over 15 amino acids. The CDR3 DNA reads TGCGCCAGCAGCTTCGCAGGGGGCCTGAACACTGAAGCTTTCTTT. This encodes CASSFAGGLNTEAFF. Combining the CDR3 with reference TRBV5-1 and TRBJ1-1 gives the whole variable domain KAGVTQTPRYLIKTRGQQVTLSCSPISGHRSVSWYQQTPGQGLQFLFEYFSETQRNKGNFPGRFSGRQFSNSRSEMNVSTLELGDSALYLCASSFAGGLNTEAFFGQGTRLTVV.

The chain couples TRBV7-9 to TRBJ2-7; D could derive from TRBD1 or TRBD2 (6 bases each). Trimming left V 2 bases short and J 3 bases short, with 11 bases between. CDR1 and CDR2 from the germline V gene are SEHNR and FQNEAQ (reference sequence). The CDR3 contains 14 residues. CDR3 DNA sequence: TGTGCCAGCAGCTTATGGGGGGCGGACTACGAGCAGTACTTC. Residues: CASSLWGADYEQYF. The complete variable domain, with remaining parts taken from reference TRBV7-9 and TRBJ2-7, reads DTGVSQNPRHKITKRGQNVTFRCDPISEHNRLYWYRQTLGQGPEFLTYFQNEAQLEKSRLLSDRFSAERPKGSFSTLEIQRTEQGDSAMYLCASSLWGADYEQYFGPGTRLTVT.

The J gene is TRBJ2-1, the V gene TRBV18; a weak D match, TRBD1 (6 bases). The CDR3 is 16 amino acids. Between the trimmed V and J ends, which lost 1 base and 5 bases, there was a span of 15 bases. CDR1 and CDR2 (germline): KGHSH, LQKENI. For the CDR3, the DNA is TGTGCCAGCTCACCACGAGTCAGGGGCCTGAACAATGAGCAGTTCTTC. This gives the protein CASSPRVRGLNNEQFF.

V is TRBV7-6 and J is TRBJ2-1, with D possibly being TRBD1 (6 bases). V lost 6 bases and J lost 10, with 19 bases in between. Per germline, CDR1 SGHVS and CDR2 FNYEAQ. The CDR3 runs to 14 residues. In nucleotides, the CDR3 is TGTGCCAGCAGTAAGGAATGGCAAGGGGGAGAGCAGTTCTTC. It is translated as CASSKEWQGGEQFF.

The chain couples TRBV2 to TRBJ2-5; 12 positions agree with TRBD2. The CDR3 runs to 15 residues. J lost 2 bases, V lost 6 bases, and 4 bases had no gene match. CDR1 is SNHLY, CDR2 FYNNEI, per germline. DNA of the CDR3: TGTGCCAGCAGACTAGCGGGGGGCTGGCAAGAGACCCAGTACTTC. This encodes CASRLAGGWQETQYF.

The chain combines TRBV9 with TRBJ1-2; D gene unclear. The CDR3 runs to 11 residues. V gave up 4 bases and J gave up 8 bases, with 9 bases separating them. Per the germline V gene, CDR1 is SGDLS and CDR2 is YYNGEE. CDR3 DNA: TGTGCCAGCAGCTCACCGCACGGCTACACCTTC. Residues: CASSSPHGYTF.

The chain has TRBV6-2 or TRBV6-3 and TRBJ1-6, with D tentatively TRBD1 (5 bases). There are 16 residues in the CDR3. Trimming took off 5 bases at V and 7 bases at J, with 18 bases between the two ends. Germline CDR1 MNHEY, CDR2 SVGEGT. The CDR3 nucleotides read TGTGCCAGCAGTACCAACATATTAAGACAGAATTCACCCCTCCACTTT. Translating gives CASSTNILRQNSPLHF.

The CDR3 region has the DNA TGTGCCAGCAGCCGTACAGGGCCAAACACTGAAGCTTTCTTT. It yields the protein CASSRTGPNTEAFF. This sequence joins TRBV9 and TRBJ1-1, with D maybe TRBD1 (6 bases). There are 14 residues in the CDR3. Trimming left V 4 bases short and J 2 bases short, with 12 bases between. Germline V CDR1 and CDR2: SGDLS, YYNGEE. Drawing the rest from reference TRBV9 and TRBJ1-1, the complete variable domain is DSGVTQTPKHLITATGQRVTLRCSPRSGDLSVYWYQQSLDQGLQFLIQYYNGEERAKGNILERFSAQQFPDLHSELNLSSLELGDSALYFCASSRTGPNTEAFFGQGTRLTVV.

The J gene is TRBJ1-5, the V gene TRBV19; tentative D call: TRBD1 (6 bases). This CDR3 is 12 amino acids long. V lost 5 bases and J lost 7, with 9 bases in between. Germline assignment: CDR1 LNHDA and CDR2 SQIVND (reference sequence). In DNA form, the CDR3 reads TGTGCCAGTAGTGGACAGTTGCAGCCCCAGCATTTT. Its translation is CASSGQLQPQHF.